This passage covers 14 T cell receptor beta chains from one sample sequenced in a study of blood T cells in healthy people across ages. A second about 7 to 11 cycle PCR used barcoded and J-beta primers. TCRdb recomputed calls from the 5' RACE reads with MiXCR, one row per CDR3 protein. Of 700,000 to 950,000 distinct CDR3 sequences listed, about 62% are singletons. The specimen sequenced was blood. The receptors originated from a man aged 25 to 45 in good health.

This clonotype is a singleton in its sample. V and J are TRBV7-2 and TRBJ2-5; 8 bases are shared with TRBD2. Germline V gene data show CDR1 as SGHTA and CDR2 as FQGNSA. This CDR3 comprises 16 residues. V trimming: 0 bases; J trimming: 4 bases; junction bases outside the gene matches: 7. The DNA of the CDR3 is TGTGCCAGCAGCTTAGCCTCCGGGAGGGCCTTAGAGACCCAGTACTTC. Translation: CASSLASGRALETQYF. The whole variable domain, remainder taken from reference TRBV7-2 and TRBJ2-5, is GAGVSQSPSNKVTEKGKDVELRCDPISGHTALYWYRQSLGQGLEFLIYFQGNSAPDKSGLPSDRFSAERTGGSVSTLTIQRTQQEDSAVYLCASSLASGRALETQYFGPGTRLLVL.

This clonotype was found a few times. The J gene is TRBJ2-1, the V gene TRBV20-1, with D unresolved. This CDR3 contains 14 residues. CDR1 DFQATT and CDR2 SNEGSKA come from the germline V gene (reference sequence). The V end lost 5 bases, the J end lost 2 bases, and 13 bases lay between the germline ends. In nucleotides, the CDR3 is TGCAGTGCTTTGGGCCCGTTGACCTACAATGAGCAGTTCTTC. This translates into CSALGPLTYNEQFF.

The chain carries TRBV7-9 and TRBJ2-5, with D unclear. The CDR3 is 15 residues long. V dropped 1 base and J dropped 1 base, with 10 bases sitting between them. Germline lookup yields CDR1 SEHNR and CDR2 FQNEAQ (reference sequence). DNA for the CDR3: TGTGCCAGCAGCTTAGAGGGCCAACCCCAAGAGACCCAGTACTTC. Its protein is CASSLEGQPQETQYF.

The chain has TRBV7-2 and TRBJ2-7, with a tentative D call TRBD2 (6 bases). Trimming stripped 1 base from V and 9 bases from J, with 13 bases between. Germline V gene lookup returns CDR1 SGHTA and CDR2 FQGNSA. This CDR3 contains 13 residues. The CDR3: CASSLGPTGGQYF. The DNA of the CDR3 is TGTGCCAGCAGCTTAGGGCCCACCGGGGGGCAGTACTTC.

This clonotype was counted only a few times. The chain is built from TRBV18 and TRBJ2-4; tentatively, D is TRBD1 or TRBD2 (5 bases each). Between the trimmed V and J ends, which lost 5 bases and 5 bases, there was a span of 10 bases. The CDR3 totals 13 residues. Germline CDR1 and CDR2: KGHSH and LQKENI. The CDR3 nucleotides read TGTGCCAGCTCAGTACCGGGACAAAACATTCAGTACTTC. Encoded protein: CASSVPGQNIQYF.

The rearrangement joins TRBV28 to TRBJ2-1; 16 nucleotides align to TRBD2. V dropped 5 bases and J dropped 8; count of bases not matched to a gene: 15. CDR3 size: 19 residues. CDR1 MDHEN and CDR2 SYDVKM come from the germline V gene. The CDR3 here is CASSPPGLAGGPSNHEQFF. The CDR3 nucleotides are TGTGCCAGCAGTCCTCCGGGACTAGCGGGAGGGCCCTCGAACCATGAGCAGTTCTTC.

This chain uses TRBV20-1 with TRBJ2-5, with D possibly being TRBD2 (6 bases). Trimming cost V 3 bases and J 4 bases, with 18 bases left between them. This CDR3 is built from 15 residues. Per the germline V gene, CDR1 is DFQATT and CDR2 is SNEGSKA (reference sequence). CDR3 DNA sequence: TGCAGTGCTAGTGTGGGAGGAGGGGCGGGAGAGACCCAGTACTTC. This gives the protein CSASVGGGAGETQYF.

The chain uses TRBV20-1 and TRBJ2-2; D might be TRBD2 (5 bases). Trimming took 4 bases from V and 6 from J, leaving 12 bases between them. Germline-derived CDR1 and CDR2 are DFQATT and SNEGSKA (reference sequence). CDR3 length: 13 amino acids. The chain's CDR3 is CSAKTSGSGELFF. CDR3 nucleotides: TGCAGTGCTAAAACTTCGGGATCCGGGGAGCTGTTTTTT.

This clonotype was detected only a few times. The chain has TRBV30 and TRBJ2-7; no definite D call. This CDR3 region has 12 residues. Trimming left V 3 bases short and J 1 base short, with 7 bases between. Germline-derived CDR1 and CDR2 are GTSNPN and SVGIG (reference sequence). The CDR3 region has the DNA TGTGCCTGGAGGGGGAATTCCTACGAGCAGTACTTC. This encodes CAWRGNSYEQYF.

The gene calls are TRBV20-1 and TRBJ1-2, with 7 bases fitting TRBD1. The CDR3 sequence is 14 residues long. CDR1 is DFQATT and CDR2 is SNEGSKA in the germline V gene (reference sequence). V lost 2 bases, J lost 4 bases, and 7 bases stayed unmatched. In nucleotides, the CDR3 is TGCAGTGCTAGACCCGGACAGGAATCCTATGGCTACACCTTC. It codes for CSARPGQESYGYTF.

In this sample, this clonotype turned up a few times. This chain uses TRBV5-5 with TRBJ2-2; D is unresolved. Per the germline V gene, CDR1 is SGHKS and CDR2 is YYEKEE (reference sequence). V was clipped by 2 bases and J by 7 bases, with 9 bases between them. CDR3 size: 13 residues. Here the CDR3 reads CASSLFTGGELFF. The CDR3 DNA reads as TGTGCCAGCAGCTTATTTACGGGCGGGGAGCTGTTTTTT. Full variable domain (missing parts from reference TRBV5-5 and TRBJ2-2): DAGVTQSPTHLIKTRGQQVTLRCSPISGHKSVSWYQQVLGQGPQFIFQYYEKEERGRGNFPDRFSARQFPNYSSELNVNALLLGDSALYLCASSLFTGGELFFGEGSRLTVL.

The CDR3 DNA sequence: TGCGCCAGCAGCCCAAAACCCTTACAGGGTCGAGTCTATGGCTACACCTTC. Its protein product is CASSPKPLQGRVYGYTF. The chain is built from TRBV4-1 and TRBJ1-2; D possibly corresponds to TRBD1 (6 bases). V dropped 4 bases and J dropped 4 bases, with 22 bases sitting between them. The CDR3 length is 17 residues. Germline CDR1 and CDR2: MGHRA and YSYEKL.

CDR3 nucleotide sequence: TGTGCCAGCAGCTTGGGAGAGGTCGGATCTGGGGCCAACGTCCTGACTTTC. Its translation is CASSLGEVGSGANVLTF. The gene calls are TRBV7-2 and TRBJ2-6; TRBD2 might be the D (5 bases). The V gene's germline CDR1 is SGHTA and CDR2 FQGNSA. V was cut by 3 bases and J by 1 base, with 13 bases left in between. The CDR3 sequence is 17 residues long.

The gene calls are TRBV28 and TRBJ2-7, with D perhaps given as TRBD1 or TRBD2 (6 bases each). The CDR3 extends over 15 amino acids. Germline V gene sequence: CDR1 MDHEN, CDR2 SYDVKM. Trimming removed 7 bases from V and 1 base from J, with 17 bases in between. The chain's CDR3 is CASTLSGAQSYEQYF. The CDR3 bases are TGTGCCAGCACCCTCTCGGGGGCCCAGTCCTACGAGCAGTACTTC.